Listed below are T cell receptor beta chains from one sample, sequenced in a study of blood T cell repertoires in COVID-19. Profiling relied on immunoSEQ multiplex PCR, and the TCRdb table lists in-frame clones only, not all of them. This table has 140,000 to 150,000 clones, roughly 90% appearing once. Material: peripheral blood. Source of these receptors: a human donor in a cohort sampled during active COVID-19. The CDR3 runs from the conserved cysteine through the conserved F or W.

v_gene	j_gene	CDR3aa
TRBV2	TRBJ2-6	CASRDSYSGANVLTF
TRBV19	TRBJ2-5	CASSIDNQKRAQYF
TRBV9	TRBJ2-3	CASAGVSTDTQYF
TRBV7-9	TRBJ2-7	CASSSPGGVIYEQYF
TRBV7-8	TRBJ2-7	CASSSPRGAGRPYEQYF
TRBV6-5	TRBJ2-7	CASSWTGSTYEQYF
TRBV14	TRBJ2-7	CASSPWGGRAIGSYEQYF
TRBV9	TRBJ1-3	CASSPGTGFVIYF
TRBV9	TRBJ2-7	CASSVDSSIMGQFEQYF
TRBV24-1	TRBJ1-5	CATSGEEPNQPQHF
TRBV6-5	TRBJ1-1	CASWDAAGLEAFF
TRBV4-3	TRBJ2-7	CASSQELWRKQYF
TRBV7-7	TRBJ1-1	CASSPFPGTLNTEAFF
TRBV11-2	TRBJ2-3	CASSLRVAGGPDTQYF